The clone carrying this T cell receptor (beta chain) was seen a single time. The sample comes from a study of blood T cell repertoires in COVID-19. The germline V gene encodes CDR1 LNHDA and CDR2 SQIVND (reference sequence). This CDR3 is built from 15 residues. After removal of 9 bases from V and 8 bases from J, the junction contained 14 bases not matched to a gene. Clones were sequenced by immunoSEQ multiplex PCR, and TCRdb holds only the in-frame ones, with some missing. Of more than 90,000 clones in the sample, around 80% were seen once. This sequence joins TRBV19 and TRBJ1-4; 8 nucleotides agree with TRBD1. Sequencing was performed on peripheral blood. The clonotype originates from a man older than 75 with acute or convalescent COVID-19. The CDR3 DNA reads TGTGCCAGCCTCCCAGGGAGAGGGACAGGCGAAAAACTGTTTTTT. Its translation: CASLPGRGTGEKLFF.